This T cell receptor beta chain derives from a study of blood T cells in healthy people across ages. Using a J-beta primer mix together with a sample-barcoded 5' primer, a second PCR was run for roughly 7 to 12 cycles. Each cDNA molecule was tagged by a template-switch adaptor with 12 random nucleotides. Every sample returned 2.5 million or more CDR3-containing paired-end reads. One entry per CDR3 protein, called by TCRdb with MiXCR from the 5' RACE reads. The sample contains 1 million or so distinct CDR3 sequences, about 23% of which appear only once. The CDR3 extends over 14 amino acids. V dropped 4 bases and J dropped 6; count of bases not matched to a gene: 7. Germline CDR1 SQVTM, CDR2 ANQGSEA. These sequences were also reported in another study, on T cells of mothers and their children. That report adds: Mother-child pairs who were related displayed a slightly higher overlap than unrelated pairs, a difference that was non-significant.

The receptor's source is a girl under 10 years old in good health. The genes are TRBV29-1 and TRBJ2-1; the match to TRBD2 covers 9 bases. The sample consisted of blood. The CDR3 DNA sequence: TGCAGCGTTGTGGGGGCACTAGCGGGCAATGAGCAGTTCTTC. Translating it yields CSVVGALAGNEQFF.